This T cell receptor (beta chain) derives from a study of cytomegalovirus exposure and HLA in healthy donors (dated 2017 in TCRdb). About the investigation overall: According to an earlier analysis of a few hundred of the donors, about 179 million T cells yielded 117 million unique TCR beta sequences and approximately 280 Gb of sequence data. The number of donors typed differed by locus, with about 629-630 for A, B, C, DRB1 and DQB1, around 500 for DQA1, about 610 for DPA1, and around 460 for DPB1. Roughly 300 gigabases of sequencing data and 75 million to 85 million unique TCR sequences made up an early release that covered fewer than 650 HLA-typed donors. Along with the approximately 700-subject first cohort, a separate validation cohort of over a hundred different subjects was used. A later analysis re-analyzed previously published TCR beta repertoires from 666 donors and added high-resolution HLA genotyping to study TCR occurrence patterns. In the later analysis, no new phenotypic data were used to find candidate immune exposures; instead, reliance was placed on TCR beta sequences and their occurrence across donors. Every discovery cohort repertoire had been produced on one sequencing platform. In a later genetic analysis, genome-wide SNP genotypes for 398 of the 666 donors were used, and that subset was treated as a discovery cohort. In an earlier analysis of over 550 of the donors, high-throughput TCR beta sequencing was used to judge whether each TCR beta V gene segment behaved as functional or pseudogenic. High-throughput TCR immunosequencing, statistical association of individual TCRs with disease status, and machine learning were combined to predict cytomegalovirus infection status. The aim of the study was to test whether cataloging public T cell receptors could identify signatures of past pathogen exposure. Among over 350 genotyped donors of the cohort, an average of 235,054 unique TCR beta nucleotide sequences were sequenced per donor, roughly a sixth of them non-productive. Both class I and class II loci were covered by HLA typing, at four-digit resolution. Because of strong linkage in the cohort, roughly five DR-DQ haplotypes were treated as single units for association and clustering. Using immunosequencing, the study profiled T cell repertoires from about 650 subjects and related those repertoires to cytomegalovirus serostatus. Alongside the repertoire data, information on donor age, sex, ethnicity and CMV serostatus was compiled. The genetic ancestry cluster associated with self-reported Caucasian donors included over 80% of the 350 to 500 genotyped donors.

As concerns this clone: The antigen it recognizes is unknown. Base qualities are not recorded, but no much larger clone differs from it by a single base.

The library was prepared using the immunoSEQ multiplex PCR assay. For the multiplex PCR, a mixture combining 60 forward primers for TCR Vbeta segments and 13 reverse primers for TCR Jbeta segments was used. The CDR3 region of rearranged TCR beta genes was amplified from genomic DNA by a multiplex PCR assay. The amplified TCR beta libraries were sequenced on the Illumina HiSeq System as 87-base-pair reads. As for how the authors treated the data: A later analysis tallied around 87 million unique TCR beta chains across the 666 repertoires, and about 10 million of those chains were shared by two or more donors. To remove PCR and sequencing errors, raw reads were error-corrected and collapsed into unique sequences using a nearest-neighbor algorithm that merged closely related sequences. To assign V, D and J gene segments, CDR3 sequences were aligned to IMGT reference sequences. For a sequence to be retained, at least a six-nucleotide match to both a V gene segment and a J gene segment was required. A rearrangement counted as productive if the CDR3 had no stop codons and remained in frame with V and J, and every other rearrangement counted as non-productive. CDR3 was defined by IMGT convention, running from the second conserved V-encoded cysteine to the conserved J-encoded phenylalanine. The earlier analysis of about 610 of the donors excluded any sequence lacking an unambiguous match to a single V gene segment. An earlier analysis of a few hundred of the donors classified V segments as functional when productive rearrangements were above 56.7% and as segregating when the standard deviation between donors was above 5%. A statistical classification framework was built to diagnose cytomegalovirus status from the catalog of TCR beta chain sequences. V and J gene assignment, in a later analysis, came from comparing TCR nucleotide sequences with IMGT/GENE-DB human TR gene sequences. The TCRdist pipeline was used in a later analysis to assign CDR3 sequences and most-parsimonious VDJ recombination scenarios. In a later analysis, each TCR beta chain was defined by its CDR3 amino acid sequence together with its V-gene family, and reads without a unique V-gene family were excluded. As a way to deal with suspected cross-contamination and a sequencing artifact, a later analysis dropped roughly 600 nucleotide sequences that were highly shared and had low generation probability. A later analysis calculated a clonal expansion index for each public chain from normalized within-repertoire ranks of inferred template counts. In a later analysis, generation probabilities were computed with a VDJ recombination model fitted to out-of-frame rearrangements, and the resulting probabilities were checked against IGoR. In a later analysis, TCR-TCR, TCR-HLA and TCR-CMV co-occurrence was scored with hypergeometric tests, and a repertoire-size bias correction was applied to TCR pairs. To estimate false discovery rates, a later analysis permuted the HLA or CMV assignments 20 times. A later analysis grouped co-occurring TCRs with DBSCAN, adding TCRdist sequence similarity when clustering within HLA-allele-positive subsets. Co-occurrence clustering excluded repertoires with fewer than 30,000 or more than 120,000 public chains, plus five with anomalous nucleotide sharing. TCRdb obtained this table from immuneACCESS and retained in-frame rearrangements with V and J assigned. These tables miss some clones; where compared with another copy, unresolved V genes account for less than half of the shortfall, and the remainder is unexplained. V and J calls plus clone size are reproduced from that table; the DNA served to infer D and trimming. This sample gives about 120,000 clones in total; 60% to 80% of them show up just once. About 5% of the sample comes from the top ten.

General study outcomes and caveats: A further reported finding was that TCR beta sequences accurately predicted the HLA-A and HLA-B alleles for most subjects in the first cohort. The authors suggested that the approach could potentially be generalized to other disease states and immunological phenotypes. Compared with equally common non-associated chains, HLA-associated TCR beta chains in a later analysis were more clonally expanded and had lower generation probabilities. In both the original and validation cohorts, the classifier was reported to diagnose cytomegalovirus status with high specificity and sensitivity. Correlated functional status among segregating V segments might be attributable to linkage disequilibrium, but an unknown experimental factor could not be ruled out. For the cohort, immune exposure information was limited to CMV serostatus. In a later analysis, the rate of TCR association differed among HLA loci, with DRB1 alleles having the most associated TCRs and HLA-C alleles having the fewest. Assigning TCR associations to individual alleles was difficult when HLA alleles, especially DR and DQ, strongly co-occurred. A later analysis reported that several top co-occurrence clusters appeared linked to parvovirus B19, influenza, CMV and Epstein-Barr virus. Some IMGT-functional V segments, including TRBV6-2 and TRBV6-3, could not be distinguished by the 87-base-pair reads and were therefore excluded. An association between a missense DCLRE1C variant and V-gene and J-gene trimming of TCR beta chains was found in a later genetic analysis and replicated in an independent cohort. In a later analysis, more than 15,000 TCR beta sequences were associated with specific HLA alleles at a false discovery rate of 0.05. A cluster of highly shared sequence variants was judged likely to represent a technical artifact of the sequencing pipeline. A total of fewer than 200 TCR beta chains were listed by the study as associated with cytomegalovirus. Sequencing depth was assumed to be roughly uniform across donors in the presence/absence analyses, though that assumption may not hold. Most TCR sequences were seen in very few donors, while some public TCRs were found in many individuals. Approximately 18 rarely observed V segments, including chromosome 9 orphons, were excluded from the earlier analysis of a few hundred of the donors because counts were too low. Because HLA typing was unavailable for some donors at each locus, only the typed subset was used in association tests. Only TCR beta chains were sequenced in this cohort, and the absence of alpha or paired-chain data limited detectable features. Broadly in line with IMGT annotations, most TCR beta V segments showed up in productive rearrangements about 90% or about 30% of the time in an earlier analysis of around 550 of the donors. In vitro tests confirmed that a few of the cytomegalovirus-associated TCR beta chains recognize cytomegalovirus antigens. In a later genetic analysis, fewer N-insertions in productive TCRs were reported among donors in an Asian-associated ancestry cluster than the roughly 700-donor mean. In a later analysis, most CMV-associated TCR beta chains were found to appear HLA-restricted, with HLA associations seemingly driven largely by CMV exposure.

The cohort was made up of around 720 healthy bone marrow donors. At the time of sampling, all cohort members were nominally healthy, though unrecorded immune exposures were likely present. The donor tested CMV seropositive, placing the donor among the 310 or so seropositive members of the cohort. A peripheral blood sample was provided by each donor, and peripheral blood mononuclear cells were used for TCR beta sequencing. The Qiagen DNeasy Blood Extraction Kit was used to extract genomic DNA from the blood cell samples. CDR1 and CDR2 are read off the germline V gene as MDHEN and SYDVKM. V lost 5 bases and J lost 3 bases, and the count of bases not matched to a germline gene is 3. Spanning cysteine to phenylalanine, the CDR3 consists of 15 amino acids. Kept here is only the CDR3 DNA, which spans 45 bases and is read in frame from base 1.

The TCR was taken from a man aged 50-59 years in good health and CMV-seropositive. The receptor chain draws on TRBV28 and TRBJ2-3, and 12 junction bases match TRBD2. Input material: PBMCs. The DNA is TGTGCCAGCAGTCCTAGCGGGGGGGCGACAGATACGCAGTATTTT. Its protein is CASSPSGGATDTQYF.